Following are 4 T cell receptor beta chains from one sample sequenced in a study of beta chain features in type 1 diabetes. The investigators reverse transcribed all of the isolated RNA, so they sequenced expressed TCRB transcripts. Clones were read by immunoSEQ multiplex PCR, and TCRdb kept only the in-frame ones, dropping some. The data contain 200,000 to 250,000 clones, 25% to 30% of them singletons. The sequenced sample consisted of central memory CD4+ T cells from blood. The receptors come from a man aged 25-40 years in good health.

This clone appeared a few times. The rearrangement uses TRBV6-1 and TRBJ2-5, with 10 bases matching TRBD2. Germline V gives CDR1 MNHNS, CDR2 SASEGT. The junction had 3 bases not matched to a gene; V was cut back by 4 bases and J by 4 bases. The CDR3 is 14 residues long. The CDR3, as DNA: TGTGCCAGCAGTGGTCTAGCGGGGGTAGAGACCCAGTACTTC. Protein product: CASSGLAGVETQYF.

With regard to this clone: Germline is not matched at one junction end, which may reflect a read error. The chain recombines TRBV30 with TRBJ1-2, with 9 bases identical to TRBD1. The germline CDR1 and CDR2 sequences are GTSNPN and SVGIG (reference sequence). The CDR3 has 12 amino acids. The CDR3 bases are TGTGCCTGGAGTAGCGCGACAGGGGGTTCACAATTC. Its protein product is CAWSSATGGSQF.

On this clone itself: The junction departs from germline at one end; a sequencing error may be responsible. The chain links TRBV7-8 to TRBJ2-1, with 8 bases that match TRBD2. This CDR3 is 15 amino acids long. Germline CDR1 is SGHVS and CDR2 is FQNEAQ. For the CDR3, the DNA is TGTGCCAGCAGCGTAGCGGGAACTTACTACAATGAGCAGTTCTTC. Translating it yields CASSVAGTYYNEQFF.

Worth noting for this clone: Other DNA sequences in this specimen translate into the identical CDR3. The chain couples TRBV29-1 to TRBJ2-5; tentatively, D is TRBD2 (5 bases). The length of the CDR3 is 13 residues. Trimming left V 3 bases short and J 5 bases short, with 13 bases between. Germline CDR1 and CDR2: SQVTM and ANQGSEA. CDR3 DNA: TGCAGCGTTGATAGTCTAGCCGCGGAGACCCAGTACTTC. It codes for CSVDSLAAETQYF.